This TCR beta chain was sequenced for a study of blood T cell repertoires in COVID-19. About the research overall: From the United States, Italy and Spain came samples of acute and convalescent COVID-19.

Germline lookup yields CDR1 MNHNS and CDR2 SASEGT. The V segment lost 6 bases and the J segment 8 bases; nucleotides outside the gene matches: 19. CDR3 size: 18 residues. This table comes from immunoSEQ multiplex PCR, and its TCRdb copy is limited to in-frame clones, with some not included. This sample carries hundreds of thousands of clones, around 82% of them seen once, and the ten largest clones take roughly 5%. Specimen: PBMCs or T cells enriched from blood (not recorded which). The rearrangement uses TRBV6-1 and TRBJ1-4; 9 bases are shared with TRBD1. This clonotype was obtained from a woman aged 45-65 years who had been exposed to COVID-19. CDR3 nucleotides: TGTGCCAGCAGCGAAACCGGGACAGGGAATGTCGGGTACGAAAAACTGTTTTTT. Protein: CASSETGTGNVGYEKLFF.